The rows below give T cell receptor beta chains drawn from one sample of a study of blood T cell repertoires in COVID-19. Profiling relied on immunoSEQ multiplex PCR, and the TCRdb table lists in-frame clones only, not all of them. This table has about 220,000 clones, roughly four fifths appearing once. Sample: peripheral blood. These receptor sequences come from a woman aged 25 to 39 who had recovered from COVID-19. CDR3s include the opening cysteine and the closing phenylalanine or tryptophan. The D gene is left open where the match is weak. Some rows have no size entry. The others give once, few or many, or a class for an expanded clone.

clone_size	v_call	d_call	j_call	cdr3_nt	cdr3_aa
.	TRBV3-1/TRBV3-2	.	TRBJ1-2	TGTGCCAGCAGCCCTGGGCAGGGAGGTAGAGGCTACACCTTC	CASSPGQGGRGYTF
.	TRBV6-5	.	TRBJ1-2	TGTGCCAGCAGCCCCCGGGGAGTTGAAGGTCACGGCTACACCTTC	CASSPRGVEGHGYTF
.	TRBV7-2	TRBD1	TRBJ2-7	TGTGCCAGCAGCTTAGGACAGGGGAATTTCTACGAGCAGTACTTC	CASSLGQGNFYEQYF
.	TRBV28	TRBD2	TRBJ2-1	TGTGCCAGCAGTACTACCGGGACTAGCGTCTACAATGAGCAGTTCTTC	CASSTTGTSVYNEQFF
.	TRBV28	TRBD2	TRBJ2-3	TGTGCCAGCAGTTTGGTAGCGGGAGGAGGGAGCGATACGCAGTATTTT	CASSLVAGGGSDTQYF
.	TRBV7-2	TRBD1	TRBJ1-3	TGTGCCAGCAGCATTCGGACAGGGATTTCGTCAGCCATATATTTT	CASSIRTGISSAIYF
.	TRBV6-5	.	TRBJ2-5	TGTGCCAGCAGCCTAGAGACCCAGTACTTC	CASSLETQYF
few	TRBV6-5	.	TRBJ1-3	TGTGCCAGCAGTCTTGAGCGTTGGAGCGGAAACACCATATATTTT	CASSLERWSGNTIYF
.	TRBV28	.	TRBJ2-1	TGTGCCAGCAAACTGCCCTACAATGAGCAGTTCTTC	CASKLPYNEQFF
.	TRBV5-1	.	TRBJ1-5	TGCGCCAGCAGCTTGGGCGGTAGCAATCAGCCCCAGCATTTT	CASSLGGSNQPQHF
few	TRBV24-1	TRBD1	TRBJ1-1	TGTGCCACAAGGGACAGGGGTAGCACTGAAGCTTTCTTT	CATRDRGSTEAFF
few	TRBV7-3	.	TRBJ2-7	TGTGCCAGCAGCTTGTTCAGCGGGTCCTACGAGCAGTACTTC	CASSLFSGSYEQYF
.	TRBV21-1	.	TRBJ2-7	TGTGCCAGCAGCCAATCTTCGGGACAAACCTCCTACGAGCAGTACTTC	CASSQSSGQTSYEQYF
.	TRBV5-5	.	TRBJ2-7	TGTGCCAGCAGCTTGCAGGGTAGAATCTACGAGCAGTACTTC	CASSLQGRIYEQYF
.	TRBV10-2	.	TRBJ1-2	TGCGCCAGCAGCCCCGGGGAGGGCAACTATGGCTACACCTTC	CASSPGEGNYGYTF
.	TRBV3-1/TRBV3-2	.	TRBJ2-1	TGTGCCAGCAGCCAAGCACTAACTCTAGACAATGAGCAGTTCTTC	CASSQALTLDNEQFF
once	TRBV27	.	TRBJ2-1	TGTGCCAGCAGTTCCTCCCCAATAGGGGGAAGCTACAATGAGCAGTTCTTC	CASSSSPIGGSYNEQFF
.	TRBV24-1	TRBD2	TRBJ2-2	TGTGCCACCAGTGATGAAGGACTAGCGGGGGAGAACACCGGGGAGCTGTTTTTT	CATSDEGLAGENTGELFF
.	TRBV9	.	TRBJ1-5	TGTGCCAGCAGCCTCGGGGGGGGAGGAGACAATCAGCCCCAGCATTTT	CASSLGGGGDNQPQHF
.	TRBV25-1	.	TRBJ1-5	TGTGCCAGCAGTGAATCCTGGGGGGCCCAGCATTTT	CASSESWGAQHF
.	TRBV30	TRBD2	TRBJ2-1	TGTGCCTGGAGTGTATCCGGAGCGGGGAGTGCTTTTAATGAGCAGTTCTTC	CAWSVSGAGSAFNEQFF
.	TRBV5-4	.	TRBJ2-5	TGTGCCAGCAGCTTGGGGTTGGAGACTGGAGAAACCCAGTACTTC	CASSLGLETGETQYF
.	TRBV29-1	.	TRBJ1-5	TGCAGCGTTGGGGAGGGGCTCCTCGGAAATCAGCCCCAGCATTTT	CSVGEGLLGNQPQHF